Shown below are 28 T cell receptor beta chains from a single sample sequenced in a study of OX40 agonist ivuxolimab in advanced cancers. Clones were read by immunoSEQ multiplex PCR, and TCRdb kept only the in-frame ones, dropping some. The sample lists tens of thousands of clones; more than 90% were seen once. Sequenced material: CD4+ or CD8+ T cells sorted from blood, taken in a trial of the OX40 agonist ivuxolimab. Receptors originate from an adult with an advanced solid tumor such as melanoma, head and neck, liver or kidney cancer.

The gene calls are TRBV7-2 and TRBJ1-5; no definite D call. Per germline, CDR1 SGHTA and CDR2 FQGNSA. The CDR3 consists of 14 residues. V lost 2 bases to trimming and J lost 7 bases, with 12 bases between them. CDR3 amino acids: CASSLNWGGQPQHF. As DNA, the CDR3 is TGTGCCAGCAGCTTAAATTGGGGAGGCCAGCCCCAGCATTTT.

The rearrangement uses TRBV11-3 and TRBJ2-2, with a weak D call TRBD1 (5 bases). There are 16 residues in the CDR3. Between the trimmed V and J ends, which lost 1 base and 0 bases, there was a span of 9 bases. CDR1 is SGHNT, CDR2 YENEEA, per germline. CDR3 residues: CASSLGWTSNTGELFF. In nucleotides, the CDR3 is TGTGCCAGCAGCTTAGGCTGGACATCGAACACCGGGGAGCTGTTTTTT.

The chain recombines TRBV5-1 with TRBJ2-4; TRBD2 agrees at 9 bases. J gave up 8 bases and V 4 bases, and 4 bases lay outside the gene matches. Germline assignment: CDR1 SGHRS and CDR2 YFSETQ. The CDR3 sequence is 13 residues long. For the CDR3, the DNA is TGCGCCAGCAGCCGTATAGCGGGAGACATTCAGTACTTC. Its translation is CASSRIAGDIQYF.

V usage is TRBV9 and J usage is TRBJ2-5; D is unclear. The CDR3 has 13 residues. The V gene's germline CDR1 is SGDLS and CDR2 YYNGEE. Trimming removed 0 bases from V and 1 base from J, with 4 bases in between. CDR3 nucleotides: TGTGCCAGCAGCGTAGCTGGCCAAGAGACCCAGTACTTC. Protein product: CASSVAGQETQYF. The variable domain in full, with the rest retrieved from reference TRBV9 and TRBJ2-5, is DSGVTQTPKHLITATGQRVTLRCSPRSGDLSVYWYQQSLDQGLQFLIQYYNGEERAKGNILERFSAQQFPDLHSELNLSSLELGDSALYFCASSVAGQETQYFGPGTRLLVL.

This clone came up a few times. The V gene is TRBV10-3, the J gene TRBJ2-2; D call uncertain. V lost 0 bases and J 2 bases, leaving 7 bases between the germline ends. The CDR3 contains 15 residues. Germline V gene lookup returns CDR1 ENHRY and CDR2 SYGVKD. CDR3 region: CAISESLTNTGELFF. In DNA form, the CDR3 reads TGTGCCATCAGTGAGTCGCTGACTAACACCGGGGAGCTGTTTTTT.

This clone was observed a handful of times. The sample has other DNA sequences that encode this CDR3 too. This sequence joins TRBV4-1 and TRBJ1-5; no clear D. The germline CDR1 and CDR2 sequences are MGHRA and YSYEKL. V dropped 0 bases and J dropped 6 bases, with 12 bases sitting between them. The CDR3 length is 15 residues. Here the CDR3 reads CASSQELGFGQPQHF. Here the CDR3 DNA reads TGCGCCAGCAGCCAAGAATTAGGGTTCGGTCAGCCCCAGCATTTT.

The chain joins TRBV20-1 to TRBJ2-1; D not resolved. The CDR3 consists of 11 residues. Trimming cost V 3 bases and J 9 bases, with 9 bases left between them. Germline CDR1 DFQATT, CDR2 SNEGSKA (reference sequence). In DNA, the CDR3 is TGCAGTGCTAGTAGCTGGGGTGAGCAGTTCTTC. Encoded protein: CSASSWGEQFF.

V usage is TRBV6-5 and J usage is TRBJ1-5; no reliable D call. Germline V gene lookup returns CDR1 MNHEY and CDR2 SVGAGI. Trimming took off 1 base at V and 7 bases at J, with 5 bases between the two ends. This CDR3 comprises 12 residues. CDR3 DNA sequence: TGTGCCAGCAGTTACTTCCACCAGCCCCAGCATTTT. Translating gives CASSYFHQPQHF.

The CDR3 loop is CASSARLTSGRGRDTQYF. The CDR3 DNA sequence: TGTGCCAGCAGCGCCCGATTGACTAGCGGGAGAGGGAGAGATACGCAGTATTTT. The gene calls are TRBV9 and TRBJ2-3, with 12 bases aligning to TRBD2. Germline V CDR1 and CDR2: SGDLS, YYNGEE. Trimming took 3 bases from V and 5 from J; bases not matched to a gene: 13. This CDR3 comprises 18 residues. The full variable domain, completed using reference TRBV9 and TRBJ2-3, is DSGVTQTPKHLITATGQRVTLRCSPRSGDLSVYWYQQSLDQGLQFLIQYYNGEERAKGNILERFSAQQFPDLHSELNLSSLELGDSALYFCASSARLTSGRGRDTQYFGPGTRLTVL.

The rearrangement links TRBV20-1 to TRBJ1-1, with 7 bases aligning to TRBD1. V gave up 6 bases and J gave up 6 bases; unmatched junction bases: 4. The CDR3 sequence is 11 residues long. From germline, CDR1 is DFQATT and CDR2 SNEGSKA (reference sequence). CDR3 amino acids: CSANGQAEAFF. CDR3 DNA: TGCAGTGCAAACGGACAGGCTGAAGCTTTCTTT.

The table lists this clone with a few counts. No DNA is shown, since the ends of the CDR3 on it are uncertain; the CDR3 is the one TCRdb lists. The V and J genes are TRBV21-1 and TRBJ2-6; the table's D call, TRBD1, has no DNA check behind it. TRBV21-1 is an annotated pseudogene. The CDR3 length is 20 residues, termini included. The CDR3 sequence is CASATGWWGCGSSGANVLTF.

This chain links TRBV2 with TRBJ1-4; possibly TRBD1 for D (6 bases). The germline V and J ends were trimmed by 2 bases and 8 bases, with 9 bases remaining between them. The CDR3 consists of 13 residues. Germline V gene lookup returns CDR1 SNHLY and CDR2 FYNNEI. CDR3 amino acids: CASSETGLEKLFF. For the CDR3, the DNA is TGTGCCAGCAGTGAAACAGGGTTGGAAAAACTGTTTTTT. The whole variable domain, remainder taken from reference TRBV2 and TRBJ1-4, is EPEVTQTPSHQVTQMGQEVILRCVPISNHLYFYWYRQILGQKVEFLVSFYNNEISEKSEIFDDQFSVERPDGSNFTLKIRSTKLEDSAMYFCASSETGLEKLFFGSGTQLSVL.

This clone was observed once. This chain joins TRBV5-1 and TRBJ2-7, with TRBD1 matching over 7 bases. CDR1 is SGHRS, CDR2 YFSETQ, per germline. J was trimmed by 0 bases and V by 3 bases; bases with no gene match: 9. The length of the CDR3 is 16 residues. The CDR3 DNA reads as TGCGCCAGCAGCTCACATAGGACAGGTAGCTCCTACGAGCAGTACTTC. This gives the protein CASSSHRTGSSYEQYF.

The J gene is TRBJ2-7, the V gene TRBV4-1, with TRBD2 matching 10 bases. Germline V gene data show CDR1 as MGHRA and CDR2 as YSYEKL. The CDR3 is 15 amino acids. Losses at the gene ends were 3 bases for V and 2 bases for J; bases not matched to a gene: 4. CDR3 sequence: CASSQLAGGPYEQYF. In nucleotides, the CDR3 is TGCGCCAGCAGCCAGTTAGCGGGAGGCCCCTACGAGCAGTACTTC.

The chain links TRBV11-1 to TRBJ2-7; D not resolved. Trimming pared 3 bases from V and 0 bases from J, leaving 9 bases between. This CDR3 comprises 14 residues. The V gene's germline CDR1 is SGHAT and CDR2 FQDESV (reference sequence). CDR3 sequence (DNA): TGTGCCAGCAGCTTGGGCCAGAACTCCTACGAGCAGTACTTC. Its protein is CASSLGQNSYEQYF. The whole variable domain, remainder taken from reference TRBV11-1 and TRBJ2-7, is EAEVAQSPRYKITEKSQAVAFWCDPISGHATLYWYRQILGQGPELLVQFQDESVVDDSQLPKDRFSAERLKGVDSTLKIQPAELGDSAMYLCASSLGQNSYEQYFGPGTRLTVT.

For this clone: At one of its ends the junction is not consistent with the germline gene, which may arise from a read error. The chain has TRBV5-1 and TRBJ2-5; the D is unclear. Per the germline V gene, CDR1 is SGHRS and CDR2 is YFSETQ. The CDR3 extends over 13 amino acids. CDR3 coding DNA: TGCGCCAGCAGTGAAGGATCTTCAGAGGCCCAGTACTTC. Translated, it gives CASSEGSSEAQYF.

The chain links TRBV11-3 to TRBJ2-3; 11 bases map to TRBD2. CDR1 SGHNT and CDR2 YENEEA come from the germline V gene. After removal of 3 bases from V and 4 bases from J, the junction contained 3 bases not matched to a gene. This CDR3 has 15 amino acids. The CDR3 sequence is CASSLGLAESDTQYF. The CDR3 DNA is TGTGCCAGCAGCTTGGGACTAGCGGAATCAGATACGCAGTATTTT.

The chain is built from TRBV7-2 and TRBJ2-2; a weak D match, TRBD1 (6 bases). The germline gives CDR1 SGHTA, CDR2 FQGNSA. This CDR3 has 16 residues. Trimming removed 3 bases at V and 1 base at J, with 12 bases between. CDR3 bases: TGTGCCAGCAGCTTCACAGGGACACTGAACACCGGGGAGCTGTTTTTT. It translates to CASSFTGTLNTGELFF. The variable domain in full, completed from reference TRBV7-2 and TRBJ2-2, reads GAGVSQSPSNKVTEKGKDVELRCDPISGHTALYWYRQSLGQGLEFLIYFQGNSAPDKSGLPSDRFSAERTGGSVSTLTIQRTQQEDSAVYLCASSFTGTLNTGELFFGEGSRLTVL.

The genes are TRBV6-5 and TRBJ2-1, with D unclear. CDR1 is MNHEY, CDR2 SVGAGI, per germline. Between the trimmed V and J ends, which lost 7 bases and 5 bases, there was a span of 12 bases. The CDR3 contains 13 residues. The CDR3 here is CASTYQMDNEQFF. The CDR3 region has the DNA TGTGCCAGCACGTATCAAATGGACAATGAGCAGTTCTTC.

The chain combines TRBV11-2 with TRBJ1-1; D is ambiguous. The germline V gene encodes CDR1 SGHAT and CDR2 FQNNGV. The CDR3 totals 17 residues. V lost 2 bases and J lost 0, with 16 bases in between. CDR3 nucleotide sequence: TGTGCCAGCAGCTTAAGGTCCCTAGAAGTAATGAACACTGAAGCTTTCTTT. Translated: CASSLRSLEVMNTEAFF. Full variable domain (remainder filled in from reference TRBV11-2 and TRBJ1-1): EAGVAQSPRYKIIEKRQSVAFWCNPISGHATLYWYQQILGQGPKLLIQFQNNGVVDDSQLPKDRFSAERLKGVDSTLKIQPAKLEDSAVYLCASSLRSLEVMNTEAFFGQGTRLTVV.

This clone has only one observation. This chain connects TRBV11-3 to TRBJ2-1; D gene unclear. The CDR3 has 15 amino acids. The germline V and J ends were trimmed by 3 bases and 2 bases, with 11 bases remaining between them. Germline lookup yields CDR1 SGHNT and CDR2 YENEEA. This CDR3 reads CASSFGRPPYNEQFF. The CDR3 DNA reads TGTGCCAGCAGCTTTGGGCGCCCACCCTACAATGAGCAGTTCTTC.

The V call is TRBV11-2, the J call TRBJ2-7; unclear D gene. This CDR3 comprises 14 residues. Trimming removed 5 bases at V and 3 bases at J, with 14 bases between. Looked up from germline, CDR1 is SGHAT and CDR2 is FQNNGV. Here the CDR3 reads CASSPRLDNYEQYF. CDR3 bases: TGTGCCAGCAGCCCCCGTTTGGATAACTACGAGCAGTACTTC.

In its sample, this clone was seen a few times. The chain joins TRBV4-2 to TRBJ2-7; D not certain. Germline-derived CDR1 and CDR2 are LGHNA and YNFKEQ. This CDR3 comprises 13 residues. Trimming shortened V by 4 bases and J by 2 bases, and 9 bases separated the two germline ends. The CDR3 sequence is CASSPEGAYEQYF. The CDR3 nucleotides are TGTGCCAGCAGCCCCGAAGGCGCCTACGAGCAGTACTTC.

V usage is TRBV14 and J usage is TRBJ1-3, with D hard to call. V shed 5 bases and J shed 5 bases, with 16 bases lying between them. The CDR3 is 15 residues long. Germline V gene data show CDR1 as SGHDN and CDR2 as FVKESK. CDR3 sequence reads: CASSASEQHRNTIYF. CDR3 sequence (DNA): TGTGCCAGCAGCGCCTCAGAGCAACACCGAAACACCATATATTTT.

CDR3 bases: TGTGCCATCTCGGTAGCGGGAGGGCCCTTAGAGCAGTACTTC. It is translated as CAISVAGGPLEQYF. V and J are TRBV6-1 and TRBJ2-7, with 11 bases that match TRBD2. This CDR3 comprises 14 residues. Unmatched junction bases numbered 12, after V lost 10 bases and J lost 7 bases. Germline V lookup: CDR1 MNHNS, CDR2 SASEGT.

The CDR3: CASSSGGPVTGELFF. The CDR3 DNA is TGTGCCAGCAGCTCGGGAGGGCCGGTTACCGGGGAGCTGTTTTTT. This chain connects TRBV5-4 to TRBJ2-2, with 8 bases matching TRBD2. The CDR3 has 15 amino acids. The germline gives CDR1 SGHNT, CDR2 YYREEE (reference sequence). Unmatched junction bases numbered 6, after V lost 3 bases and J lost 5 bases.

This clone was recorded a few times. The J gene is TRBJ1-5, the V gene TRBV15, with D uncertain. Per the germline V gene, CDR1 is LNHNV and CDR2 is YYDKDF (reference sequence). V dropped 0 bases and J dropped 2 bases, with 2 bases sitting between them. The CDR3 has 13 residues. The CDR3 is CATSRDRNQPQHF. CDR3 DNA sequence: TGTGCCACCAGCAGAGATCGCAATCAGCCCCAGCATTTT.

The gene calls are TRBV4-1 and TRBJ1-1; D is ambiguous. V was pared by 0 bases and J by 8 bases, with 16 bases between. There are 15 residues in the CDR3. Germline values: CDR1 MGHRA, CDR2 YSYEKL. The CDR3 spells CASSQDGQVRREAFF. The DNA for the CDR3 is TGCGCCAGCAGCCAAGACGGGCAGGTCCGTCGGGAAGCTTTCTTT.